This TCR beta chain is from a study of blood T cell repertoires in COVID-19 (dated by TCRdb to the early 2020s). Broadly, across the study: The collaborator samples originated in the United States, Italy and Spain and spanned the acute and convalescent phases of COVID-19. The material from the prospective study consisted of cDNA or gDNA derived from T cells, B-cell-depleted T cells, or PBMCs. The dataset comprised deeply sampled blood TCRbeta repertoires from subjects exposed to, actively infected with, or recovered from COVID-19. The repertoires were released in a freely available public database meant as a resource for research on the immune response to SARS-CoV-2. Samples were obtained from the ongoing ImmuneRACE study (first 160 participants) and from over 1,000 subjects provided by 6 global collaborators. The sample metadata nearly always contained a de-identified subject ID, COVID-19 status, age in years and sex. HLA class I and class II types, where available, came from metadata supplied by the sample provider rather than from assay-based typing. Overall study outcomes, separate from this receptor: The quantity of clinical and demographic metadata differed by source and by participant and was supplied without curation.

Concerning this clone itself: Its cognate antigen has yet to be identified. Base qualities were left out, and no much larger clone turns up one base away.

Enrolling through a virtual design, the prospective study's participants ranged in age from roughly 18 to 89 years and lived across 24 United States geographic areas. Cohort assignment in the prospective study relied on participant-reported clinical history from a screening survey and a study questionnaire. For ImmuneRACE Cohort 3, a participant was defined as recovered based on two consecutive negative NP/OP PCR tests, clearance by a healthcare professional, or resolution of symptoms. Mobile phlebotomists in the prospective study collected whole blood, serum and a nasopharyngeal or oropharyngeal swab from every participant. Participants in the prospective study had the option to provide additional blood draws and questionnaires over a 2-month period. Before DNA extraction, blood samples from the prospective study were shipped at room temperature or frozen. Based on the germline V gene (reference sequence), the CDR1 and CDR2 sequences are GTSNPN and SVGIG. V is cut back by 4 bases and J by 4 bases, with 9 bases in the junction unmatched. Taken from cysteine to phenylalanine, the CDR3 has 15 residues. Solely the CDR3 DNA is kept, with 45 bases framed from the first base.

TCRbeta CDR3 regions were amplified from genomic DNA using the immunoSEQ Assay, a bias-controlled multiplex PCR. Processing in the source paper ran as follows. The number of nucleated cells in each sample was estimated by amplification of reference gene primers within the assay. Sequence reads were collapsed and filtered to measure the absolute abundance of every unique TCRbeta CDR3 rearrangement. Productive Simpson clonality was computed per sample as the square root of Simpson's diversity index over productive rearrangements. Not all clones reach the TCRdb copy of this immuneACCESS table, which keeps in-frame sequences only. Checked studies attribute under half of the gap to unresolved V genes and leave the rest unexplained. The V and J calls and the clone size are those of that table, but D and trimming were determined from the DNA. The sample table records 300,000 to 350,000 clones; 87% of these occur just once. The ten largest clones add up to 1% of the sample.

This TCR was sampled from a woman aged 25 to 39 who had recovered from COVID-19. The chain couples TRBV30 to TRBJ1-4, with 7 junctional bases fitting TRBD1. The sequencing sample was made of PBMCs or T cells enriched from blood (not recorded which). CDR3 protein: CAWMGTDRLNEKLFF. The nucleotide sequence reads as follows: TGTGCCTGGATGGGGACAGACAGACTTAATGAAAAACTGTTTTTT.